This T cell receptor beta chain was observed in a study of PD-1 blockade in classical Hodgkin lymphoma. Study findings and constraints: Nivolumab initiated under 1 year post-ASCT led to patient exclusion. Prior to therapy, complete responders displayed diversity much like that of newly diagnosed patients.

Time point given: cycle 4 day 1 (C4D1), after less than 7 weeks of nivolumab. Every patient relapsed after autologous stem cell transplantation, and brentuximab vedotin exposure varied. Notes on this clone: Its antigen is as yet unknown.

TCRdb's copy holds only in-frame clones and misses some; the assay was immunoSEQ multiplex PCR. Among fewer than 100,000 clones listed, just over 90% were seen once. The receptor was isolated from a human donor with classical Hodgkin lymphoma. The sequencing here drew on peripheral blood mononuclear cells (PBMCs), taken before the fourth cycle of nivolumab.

CDR3 DNA sequence: TGCGCCAGCAGTGAGATTGGGACTAGCGGCCCAGATACGCAGTATTTT. This sequence encodes CASSEIGTSGPDTQYF. The chain uses TRBV10-2 and TRBJ2-3; 11 nucleotides line up with TRBD2. There are 16 residues in the CDR3. J lost 4 bases, V lost 2 bases, and 5 bases had no gene match. Germline CDR1 WSHSY, CDR2 SAAADI.